These T cell receptor beta chains were read from a single sample in a study of blood T cells in healthy people across ages. TCRdb passed the 5' RACE reads through MiXCR, listing each CDR3 protein once. There are approximately 2,000,000 distinct CDR3 sequences in the sample; about two fifths occur only once, and 23% lies in the top ten. The sample comprised blood. The receptors shown here come from a human donor in good health. The conserved cysteine and the conserved F or W are not part of the CDR3 here. Rows give clone size only sometimes, using once, few, many, or a class for an expanded clone.

v_gene	abundance	len	j_gene	CDR3aa
TRBV4-1	.	11	TRBJ2-3	ASGGEMTDTQY
TRBV7-3	.	13	TRBJ1-6	ASSIDRGTDSPLH
TRBV6-2/TRBV6-3	.	12	TRBJ2-1	ASSYVWAPGEQF
TRBV10-3	once	12	TRBJ1-2	AIRPASSNYGYT
TRBV28	few	12	TRBJ1-4	ASRPRDRPWKLF
TRBV11-1	.	10	TRBJ1-2	ASSKDHYGYT
TRBV20-1	.	12	TRBJ1-2	SASPEELGFGYT
TRBV20-1	.	18	TRBJ2-6	SARGLTAGTSGNGANVLT
TRBV4-3	.	14	TRBJ2-3	ASSPTSGGRSDTQY
TRBV5-1	.	14	TRBJ2-1	ASSLETGETYNEQF
TRBV7-9	.	14	TRBJ2-1	AGSLIKGGQHNEQF
TRBV12-3/TRBV12-4	.	16	TRBJ2-3	ASSSDTGQWDYADTQY
TRBV7-2	few	10	TRBJ1-5	ASGTYNQPQH
TRBV6-2/TRBV6-3	few	11	TRBJ1-1	ASSSGTVTEAF
TRBV7-2	.	17	.	ASSLLGPGLTGGLYEQY
TRBV2	.	13	TRBJ1-1	ASSDGLYHITEAF
TRBV9	.	13	TRBJ2-7	ASSVVGSSYNEQY
TRBV6-1	.	10	TRBJ1-2	ASGVHSYGYT
TRBV20-1	.	13	TRBJ1-5	SARNPGARNQPQH
TRBV12-3/TRBV12-4	.	10	TRBJ2-1	ASSLFQNEQF
TRBV2	.	13	TRBJ2-3	ASSGLAGRSDTQY
TRBV28	.	10	TRBJ2-7	ATIKGGYEQY
TRBV20-1	.	11	TRBJ1-2	SATRGRGYGYT
TRBV7-2	few	13	TRBJ1-2	ASSPRLGLGYGYT
TRBV11-2	.	11	TRBJ2-5	ASSLVPPETQY
TRBV18	many	13	TRBJ2-7	ASSPPGQGSYEQY
TRBV4-3	.	12	.	ASSQAVGFYEQY